This T cell receptor beta chain was sequenced during a study of shared clonotypes between healthy human individuals. Whole-study results and caveats: The generation probabilities recorded for non-shared clonotypes fell below those of clonotypes shared by all four donors. Memory subsets generally showed smaller estimated richness than naive subsets did.

As for this clone: Its target is not known.

Terminally differentiated effector memory CD45RA+ cells were left out of the naive CD8 fraction, which was CD45RO-negative and positively selected for CCR7. The table came from immunoSEQ multiplex PCR; TCRdb's copy has only in-frame clones and leaves some out. The sample includes about 2,200,000 clones, about 93% seen only once; the top ten take roughly 1.8%. Trimming removed 2 bases from V and 7 bases from J; junction bases left unmatched: 11. Germline loops: CDR1 SEHNR, CDR2 FQNEAQ (reference sequence). The CDR3 runs to 17 residues. The chain carries TRBV7-9 and TRBJ1-2, with 12 bases aligning to TRBD1. The sequenced sample was naive CD8+ T cells from PBMCs. The clonotype comes from a young man in good health. Some clones in this sample may be carry-over from other donors' samples. The CDR3 DNA sequence: TGTGCCAGCAGCTTAAATGCGTGGGGGACAGGGGGCTTTGGCTACACCTTC. Amino acids: CASSLNAWGTGGFGYTF.